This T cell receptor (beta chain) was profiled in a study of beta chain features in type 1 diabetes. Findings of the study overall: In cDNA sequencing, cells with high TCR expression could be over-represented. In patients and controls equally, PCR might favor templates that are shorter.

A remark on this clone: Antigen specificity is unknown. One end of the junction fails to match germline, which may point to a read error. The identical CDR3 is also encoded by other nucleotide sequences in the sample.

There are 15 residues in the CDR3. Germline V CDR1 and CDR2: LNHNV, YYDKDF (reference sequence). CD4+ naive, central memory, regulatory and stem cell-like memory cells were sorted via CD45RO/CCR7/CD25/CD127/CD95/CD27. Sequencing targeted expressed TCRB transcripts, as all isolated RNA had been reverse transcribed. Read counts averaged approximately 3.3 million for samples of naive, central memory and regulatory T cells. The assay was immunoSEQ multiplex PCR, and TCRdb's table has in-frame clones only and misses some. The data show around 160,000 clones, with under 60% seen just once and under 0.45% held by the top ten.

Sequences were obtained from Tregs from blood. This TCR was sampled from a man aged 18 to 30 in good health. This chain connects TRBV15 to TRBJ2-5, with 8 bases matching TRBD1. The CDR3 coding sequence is TGCGCCACCAGCAGAGATCCCAGGGGGCGTGAGACCCAGTACTTC. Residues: CATSRDPRGRETQYF.